This TCR beta chain derives from a study of blood T cell repertoires in COVID-19. Study context: Italy, Spain and the United States were the sources of the convalescent and acute COVID-19 samples. PBMCs, B-cell-depleted T cells, or T cells were the source of the cDNA or gDNA that made up the material.

Per the authors' pipeline: Reference gene primer amplification gave nucleated cell count estimates. Assay: immunoSEQ multiplex PCR; the TCRdb copy retains only in-frame clones and omits some. Clonal size and the V and J genes are those of that table, whereas D and trimming came from the DNA. Of 150,000 to 200,000 clones in the sample, nearly 90% were seen once. The CDR3 is made up of 15 amino acids. V lost 4 bases, J lost 0 bases, and 3 bases stayed unmatched. Germline V gene lookup returns CDR1 LNHDA and CDR2 SQIVND (reference sequence). The receptor comes from a man between 18 and 35 years old who had recovered from COVID-19. The sequenced sample consisted of peripheral blood. The rearrangement joins TRBV19 to TRBJ1-3; 7 bases agree with TRBD1. CDR3 protein: CASSTTGASGNTIYF. The CDR3 region has the DNA TGTGCCAGTAGTACCACAGGGGCCTCTGGAAACACCATATATTTT.